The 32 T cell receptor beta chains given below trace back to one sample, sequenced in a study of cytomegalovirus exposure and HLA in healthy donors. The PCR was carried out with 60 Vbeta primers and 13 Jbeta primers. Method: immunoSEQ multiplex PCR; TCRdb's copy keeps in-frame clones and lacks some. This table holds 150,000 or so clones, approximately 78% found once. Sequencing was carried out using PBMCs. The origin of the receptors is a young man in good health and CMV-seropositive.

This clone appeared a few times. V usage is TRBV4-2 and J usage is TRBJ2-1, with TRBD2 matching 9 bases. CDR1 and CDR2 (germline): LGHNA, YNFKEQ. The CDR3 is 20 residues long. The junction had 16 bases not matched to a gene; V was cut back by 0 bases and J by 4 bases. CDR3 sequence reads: CASSQDFASGILAGYNEQFF. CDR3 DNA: TGTGCCAGCAGCCAAGATTTCGCCTCGGGTATACTAGCGGGTTACAATGAGCAGTTCTTC.

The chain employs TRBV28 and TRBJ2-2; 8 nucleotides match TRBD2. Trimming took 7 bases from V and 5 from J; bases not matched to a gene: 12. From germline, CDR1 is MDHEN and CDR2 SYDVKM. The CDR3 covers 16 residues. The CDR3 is CASTSPGGFRTGELFF. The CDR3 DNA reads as TGTGCCAGCACCTCTCCGGGGGGGTTCCGTACCGGGGAGCTGTTTTTT.

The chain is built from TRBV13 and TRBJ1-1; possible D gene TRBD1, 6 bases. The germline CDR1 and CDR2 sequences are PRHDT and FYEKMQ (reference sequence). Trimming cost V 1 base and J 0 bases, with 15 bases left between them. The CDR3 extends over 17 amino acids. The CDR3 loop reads CASSLASETGLNTEAFF. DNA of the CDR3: TGTGCCAGCAGCTTAGCCTCCGAGACAGGTCTGAACACTGAAGCTTTCTTT.

In DNA form, the CDR3 reads TGCGCCAGCAGCTTTGGACAGGCTAGCAATCAGCCCCAGCATTTT. Protein sequence: CASSFGQASNQPQHF. The gene calls are TRBV4-1 and TRBJ1-5; 7 bases map to TRBD1. The V segment lost 5 bases and the J segment 0 bases; nucleotides outside the gene matches: 4. CDR1 is MGHRA, CDR2 YSYEKL, per germline. The length of the CDR3 is 15 residues.

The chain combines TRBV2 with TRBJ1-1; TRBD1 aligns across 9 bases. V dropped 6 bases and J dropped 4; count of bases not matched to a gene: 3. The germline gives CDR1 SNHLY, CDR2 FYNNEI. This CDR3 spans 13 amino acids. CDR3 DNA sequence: TGTGCCAGCAGAAAGACAGGGGGCACTGAAGCTTTCTTT. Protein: CASRKTGGTEAFF.

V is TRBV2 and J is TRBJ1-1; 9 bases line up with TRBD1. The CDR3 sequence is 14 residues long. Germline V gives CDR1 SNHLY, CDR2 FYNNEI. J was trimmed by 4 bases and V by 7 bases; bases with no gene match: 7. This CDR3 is CASTGTGKGTEAFF. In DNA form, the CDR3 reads TGTGCCAGCACGGGGACAGGGAAGGGCACTGAAGCTTTCTTT.

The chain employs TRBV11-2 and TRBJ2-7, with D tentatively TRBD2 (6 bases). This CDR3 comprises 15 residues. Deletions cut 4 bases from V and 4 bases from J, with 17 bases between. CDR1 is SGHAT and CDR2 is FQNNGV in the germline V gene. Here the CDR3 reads CASSSVRGRGYEQYF. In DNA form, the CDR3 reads TGTGCCAGCAGCTCCGTCCGGGGGAGAGGGTACGAGCAGTACTTC.

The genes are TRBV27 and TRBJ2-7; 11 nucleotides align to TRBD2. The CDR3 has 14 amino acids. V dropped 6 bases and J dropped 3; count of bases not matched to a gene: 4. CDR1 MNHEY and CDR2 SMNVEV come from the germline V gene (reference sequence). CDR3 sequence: CASRYGTSGYEQYF. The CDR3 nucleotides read TGTGCCAGCAGGTATGGGACTAGCGGCTACGAGCAGTACTTC.

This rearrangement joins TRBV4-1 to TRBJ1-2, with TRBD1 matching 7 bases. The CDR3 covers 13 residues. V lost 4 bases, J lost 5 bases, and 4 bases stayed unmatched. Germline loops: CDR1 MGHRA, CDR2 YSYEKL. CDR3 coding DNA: TGCGCCAGCAGCCCCACAGGGGAGTATGGCTACACCTTC. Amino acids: CASSPTGEYGYTF.

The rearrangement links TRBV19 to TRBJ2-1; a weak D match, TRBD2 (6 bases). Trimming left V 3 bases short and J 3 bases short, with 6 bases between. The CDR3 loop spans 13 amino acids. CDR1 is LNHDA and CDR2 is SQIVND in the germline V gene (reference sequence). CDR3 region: CASSIGGYNEQFF. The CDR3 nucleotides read TGTGCCAGTAGTATCGGGGGCTACAATGAGCAGTTCTTC.

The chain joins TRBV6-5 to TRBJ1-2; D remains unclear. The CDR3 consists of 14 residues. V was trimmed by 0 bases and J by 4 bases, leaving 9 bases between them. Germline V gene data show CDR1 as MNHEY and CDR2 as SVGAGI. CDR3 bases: TGTGCCAGCAGTTACTCCCCTAGATTCTATGGCTACACCTTC. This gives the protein CASSYSPRFYGYTF.

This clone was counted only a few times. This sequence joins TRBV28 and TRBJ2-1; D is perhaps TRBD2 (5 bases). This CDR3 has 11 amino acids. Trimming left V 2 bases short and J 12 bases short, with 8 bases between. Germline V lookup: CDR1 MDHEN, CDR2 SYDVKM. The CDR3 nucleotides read TGTGCCAGCAGTTTAGCGGGCCCGCAGTTCTTC. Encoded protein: CASSLAGPQFF.

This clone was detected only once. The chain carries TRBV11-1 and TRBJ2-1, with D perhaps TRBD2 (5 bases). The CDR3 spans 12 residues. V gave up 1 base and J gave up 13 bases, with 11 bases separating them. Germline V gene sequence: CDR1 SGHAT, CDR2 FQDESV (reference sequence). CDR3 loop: CASSLDRAEQFF. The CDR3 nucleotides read TGTGCCAGCAGCTTAGATCGAGCGGAACAGTTCTTC. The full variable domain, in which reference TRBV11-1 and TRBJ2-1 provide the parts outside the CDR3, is EAEVAQSPRYKITEKSQAVAFWCDPISGHATLYWYRQILGQGPELLVQFQDESVVDDSQLPKDRFSAERLKGVDSTLKIQPAELGDSAMYLCASSLDRAEQFFGPGTRLTVL.

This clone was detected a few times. The CDR3 sequence is CASSFSVSISYEQYF. The CDR3 DNA follows: TGCGCCAGCAGTTTCAGCGTATCTATCTCCTACGAGCAGTACTTC. The chain employs TRBV4-1 and TRBJ2-7; D unresolved. This CDR3 region has 15 residues. Trimming took 6 bases from V and 0 from J, leaving 15 bases between them. Looked up from germline, CDR1 is MGHRA and CDR2 is YSYEKL.

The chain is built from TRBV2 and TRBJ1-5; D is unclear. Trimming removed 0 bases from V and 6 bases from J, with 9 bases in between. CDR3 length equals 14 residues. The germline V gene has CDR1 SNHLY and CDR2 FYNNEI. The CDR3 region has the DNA TGTGCCAGCAGTGAAGCTGTTGGCAGTCAGCCCCAGCATTTT. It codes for CASSEAVGSQPQHF.

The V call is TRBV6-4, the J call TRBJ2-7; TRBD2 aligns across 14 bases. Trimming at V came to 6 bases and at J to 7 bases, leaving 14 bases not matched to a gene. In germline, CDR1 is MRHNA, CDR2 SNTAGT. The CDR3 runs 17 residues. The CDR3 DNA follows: TGTGCCAGCAGCCCCGGGACTAGCGGGAGTGGTTTGTGGGAGCAGTACTTC. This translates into CASSPGTSGSGLWEQYF.

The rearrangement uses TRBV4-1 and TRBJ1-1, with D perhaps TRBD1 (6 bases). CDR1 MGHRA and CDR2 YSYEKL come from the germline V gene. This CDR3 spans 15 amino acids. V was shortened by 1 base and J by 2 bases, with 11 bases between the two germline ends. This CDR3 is CASSQVLTGNTEAFF. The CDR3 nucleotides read TGCGCCAGCAGCCAAGTTTTGACAGGTAACACTGAAGCTTTCTTT.

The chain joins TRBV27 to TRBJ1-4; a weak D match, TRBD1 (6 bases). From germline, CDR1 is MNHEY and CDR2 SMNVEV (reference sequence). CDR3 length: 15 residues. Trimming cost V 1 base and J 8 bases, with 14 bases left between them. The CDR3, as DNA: TGTGCCAGCAGTTTATTGGGAACAGGGAAGGAAAAACTGTTTTTT. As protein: CASSLLGTGKEKLFF.

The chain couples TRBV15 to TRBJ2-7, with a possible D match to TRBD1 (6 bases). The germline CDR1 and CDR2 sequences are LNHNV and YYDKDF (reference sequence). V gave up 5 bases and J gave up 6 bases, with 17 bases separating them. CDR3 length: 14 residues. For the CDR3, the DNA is TGTGCCACCAGCGTAGACCTTAGAGGGGGCGAGCAGTACTTC. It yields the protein CATSVDLRGGEQYF.

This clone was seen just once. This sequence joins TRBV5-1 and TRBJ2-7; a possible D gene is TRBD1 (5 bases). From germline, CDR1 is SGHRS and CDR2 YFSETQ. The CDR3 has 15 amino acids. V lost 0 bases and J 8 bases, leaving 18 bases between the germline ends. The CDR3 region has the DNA TGCGCCAGCAGCTTGGAGACCTTGGGGCGTCAGAAGCAGTACTTC. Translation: CASSLETLGRQKQYF.

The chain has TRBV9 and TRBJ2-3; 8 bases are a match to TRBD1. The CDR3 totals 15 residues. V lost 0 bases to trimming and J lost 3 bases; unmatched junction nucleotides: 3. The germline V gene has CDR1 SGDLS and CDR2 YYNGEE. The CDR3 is CASSVAGQGTDTQYF. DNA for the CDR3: TGTGCCAGCAGCGTAGCAGGACAGGGTACAGATACGCAGTATTTT. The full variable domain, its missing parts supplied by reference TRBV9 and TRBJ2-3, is DSGVTQTPKHLITATGQRVTLRCSPRSGDLSVYWYQQSLDQGLQFLIQYYNGEERAKGNILERFSAQQFPDLHSELNLSSLELGDSALYFCASSVAGQGTDTQYFGPGTRLTVL.

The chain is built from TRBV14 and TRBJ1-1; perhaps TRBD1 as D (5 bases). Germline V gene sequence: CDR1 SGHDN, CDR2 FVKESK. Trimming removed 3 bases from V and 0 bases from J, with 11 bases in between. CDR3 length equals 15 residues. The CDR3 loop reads CASSHWDSLNTEAFF. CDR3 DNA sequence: TGTGCCAGCAGCCACTGGGACTCCTTGAACACTGAAGCTTTCTTT.

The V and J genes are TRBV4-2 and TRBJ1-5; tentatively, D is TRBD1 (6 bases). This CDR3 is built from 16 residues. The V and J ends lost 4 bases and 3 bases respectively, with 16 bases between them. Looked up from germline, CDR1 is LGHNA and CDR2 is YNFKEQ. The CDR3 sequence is CASSLSFGGANQPQHF. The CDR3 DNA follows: TGTGCCAGCAGCCTCTCCTTTGGGGGGGCCAATCAGCCCCAGCATTTT.

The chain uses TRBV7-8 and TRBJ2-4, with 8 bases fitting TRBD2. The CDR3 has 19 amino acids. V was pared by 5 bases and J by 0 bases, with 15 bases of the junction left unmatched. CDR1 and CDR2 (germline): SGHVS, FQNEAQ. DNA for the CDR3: TGTGCCAGCAGCCCAGGCGCGGGAGGCACCCACCTAGCCAAAAACATTCAGTACTTC. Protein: CASSPGAGGTHLAKNIQYF.

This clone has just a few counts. DNA of the CDR3: TGCGCCAGCAGTGAACCCAAGCTCTATAGCAATCAGCCCCAGCATTTT. It is translated as CASSEPKLYSNQPQHF. This chain links TRBV10-1 with TRBJ1-5; no clear D. The CDR3 extends over 16 amino acids. Germline CDR1 is WNHNN and CDR2 is SYGVQD (reference sequence). V was clipped by 3 bases and J by 0 bases, with 12 bases between them.

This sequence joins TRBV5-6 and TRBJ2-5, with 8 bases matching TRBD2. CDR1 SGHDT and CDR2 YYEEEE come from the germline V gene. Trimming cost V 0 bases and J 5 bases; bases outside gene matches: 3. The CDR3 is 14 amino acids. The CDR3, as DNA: TGTGCCAGCAGCTTGGTTCCGGGGGGGGAGACCCAGTACTTC. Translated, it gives CASSLVPGGETQYF.

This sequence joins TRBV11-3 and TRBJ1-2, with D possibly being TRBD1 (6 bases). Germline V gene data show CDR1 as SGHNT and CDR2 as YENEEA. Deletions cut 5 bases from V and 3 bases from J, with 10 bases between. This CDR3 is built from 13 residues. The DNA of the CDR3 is TGTGCCAGCAGCCCGGACAGTGACTATGGCTACACCTTC. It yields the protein CASSPDSDYGYTF.

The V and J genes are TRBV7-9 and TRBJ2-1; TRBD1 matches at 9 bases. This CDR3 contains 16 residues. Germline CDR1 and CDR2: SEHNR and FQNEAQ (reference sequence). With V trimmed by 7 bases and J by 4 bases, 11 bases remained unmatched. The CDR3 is CASNPPGQGPYNEQFF. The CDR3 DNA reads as TGTGCCAGCAATCCTCCGGGACAGGGCCCTTACAATGAGCAGTTCTTC.

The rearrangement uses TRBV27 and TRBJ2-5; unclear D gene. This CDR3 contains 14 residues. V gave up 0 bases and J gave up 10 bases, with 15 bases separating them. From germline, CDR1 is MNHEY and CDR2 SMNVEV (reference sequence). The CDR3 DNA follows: TGTGCCAGCAGTTTATCGAGACCGTCTAGTATCCAGTACTTC. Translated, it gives CASSLSRPSSIQYF.

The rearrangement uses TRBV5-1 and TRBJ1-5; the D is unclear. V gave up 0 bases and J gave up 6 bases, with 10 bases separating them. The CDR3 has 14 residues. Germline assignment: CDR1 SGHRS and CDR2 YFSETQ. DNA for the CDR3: TGCGCCAGCAGCTTGGGGTCCGGTAGTCAGCCCCAGCATTTT. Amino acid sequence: CASSLGSGSQPQHF. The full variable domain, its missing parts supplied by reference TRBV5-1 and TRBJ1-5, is KAGVTQTPRYLIKTRGQQVTLSCSPISGHRSVSWYQQTPGQGLQFLFEYFSETQRNKGNFPGRFSGRQFSNSRSEMNVSTLELGDSALYLCASSLGSGSQPQHFGDGTRLSIL.

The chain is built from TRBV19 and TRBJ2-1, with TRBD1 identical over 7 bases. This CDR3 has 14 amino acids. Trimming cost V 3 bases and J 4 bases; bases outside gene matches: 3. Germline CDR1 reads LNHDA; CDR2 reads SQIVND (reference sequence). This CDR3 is CASSIGTEYNEQFF. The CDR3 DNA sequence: TGTGCCAGTAGTATCGGGACAGAGTACAATGAGCAGTTCTTC.

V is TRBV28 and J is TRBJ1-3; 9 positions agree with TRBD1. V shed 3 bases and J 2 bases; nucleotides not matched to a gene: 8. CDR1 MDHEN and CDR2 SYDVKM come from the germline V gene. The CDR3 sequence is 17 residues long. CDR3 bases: TGTGCCAGCAGTTTGAACAGGGGGCCAGGAACTGGAAACACCATATATTTT. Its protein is CASSLNRGPGTGNTIYF.